The present TCR beta chain was sequenced within a study of blood T cell repertoires in COVID-19 (dated by TCRdb to the early 2020s). Regarding the complete study: The collaborator samples originated in the United States, Italy and Spain and spanned the acute and convalescent phases of COVID-19. The material from the prospective study consisted of cDNA or gDNA derived from T cells, B-cell-depleted T cells, or PBMCs. The samples were drawn from the first 160 participants of the ongoing ImmuneRACE study and from some 1,300 subjects provided by 6 global collaborators. Nearly every sample came with metadata listing a de-identified subject ID, COVID-19 status, age in years and sex. A freely available public database, intended as a resource for researchers studying the immune response to SARS-CoV-2, is where the repertoires were released. Deeply sampled blood TCRbeta repertoires from subjects exposed to, actively infected with, or recovered from COVID-19 were included in the dataset. Where available, HLA class I and class II types were taken from metadata supplied by the sample provider and were not determined by assay-based typing. Overall results and qualifications from the work: The quantity of clinical and demographic metadata differed by source and by participant and was supplied without curation.

CDR1 and CDR2 were assigned from the germline V gene (reference sequence) as SGHNT and YYREEE. Unmatched junction bases come to 12, with V trimmed by 4 bases and J by 4 bases. The CDR3 has 17 amino acids, counting the end cysteine and phenylalanine. The DNA shown is the 51-base CDR3, in frame from base 1. Collaborating institutions collected whole blood in K2EDTA tubes following their own protocols. For TCRbeta analysis, collaborators shipped samples in one of three forms: frozen whole blood, isolated PBMCs, or DNA extracted from either of those sample types. TCRbeta CDR3 regions were amplified from genomic DNA by means of the immunoSEQ Assay, a bias-controlled multiplex PCR. The authors processed their data as follows. The number of nucleated cells in each sample was estimated by amplification of reference gene primers within the assay. Sequence reads were collapsed and filtered to measure the absolute abundance of every unique TCRbeta CDR3 rearrangement. For each sample, productive Simpson clonality was calculated as the square root of Simpson's diversity index over productive rearrangements. TCRdb obtained this table from immuneACCESS and retained in-frame rearrangements with V and J assigned. These tables miss some clones; where compared with another copy, unresolved V genes account for less than half of the shortfall, and the remainder is unexplained. That table is the source of V, J and clone size, and D and trimming were worked out from the DNA. Across this sample there are a few hundred thousand clones, with about 85% seen only once. The ten top clones hold around 4% of the sample.

The count of this clone is one. Which antigen it targets is not known. No much larger clone is present one base from it, and per-base qualities are unavailable. The chain is assembled from TRBV5-4 and TRBJ2-2, with 8 junctional bases fitting TRBD2. Input material: peripheral blood. This clonotype was sampled from a woman aged 45-59 years with active or convalescent COVID-19. The CDR3 is CASSPGGGGRGTGELFF. The sequence in DNA is TGTGCCAGCAGCCCGGGGGGCGGGGGGCGCGGCACCGGGGAGCTGTTTTTT.